The 11 T cell receptor beta chains listed next were all sequenced from one sample in a study of blood T cell repertoires in COVID-19. Sequencing used immunoSEQ multiplex PCR; TCRdb keeps in-frame clones, though not all of them. The sample lists approximately 410,000 clones, more than 80% occurring once. The specimen sequenced was peripheral blood. Source of these receptors: a woman in her thirties with active or convalescent COVID-19.

The rearrangement links TRBV7-8 to TRBJ2-5; 11 nucleotides match TRBD2. V was clipped by 5 bases and J by 1 base; unmatched bases: 9. Germline V gene lookup returns CDR1 SGHVS and CDR2 FQNEAQ. CDR3 length: 17 amino acids. CDR3 residues: CASSHTTSGMGQETQYF. Written as DNA, the CDR3 is TGTGCCAGCAGCCACACGACTAGCGGGATGGGCCAAGAGACCCAGTACTTC.

The V and J genes are TRBV11-1 and TRBJ1-2; D is ambiguous. The CDR3 runs 15 residues. From germline, CDR1 is SGHAT and CDR2 FQDESV (reference sequence). V lost 1 base and J 4 bases, leaving 13 bases between the germline ends. CDR3 protein: CASSLDLAPGYGYTF. In DNA, the CDR3 is TGTGCCAGCAGCTTAGATCTGGCCCCAGGCTATGGCTACACCTTC.

The chain couples TRBV5-5 to TRBJ2-1, with 7 bases fitting TRBD1. Trimming at V came to 2 bases and at J to 3 bases, leaving 8 bases not matched to a gene. The CDR3 loop spans 16 amino acids. The germline V gene encodes CDR1 SGHKS and CDR2 YYEKEE (reference sequence). CDR3 region: CASSFRDSLFYNEQFF. The CDR3 DNA reads as TGTGCCAGCAGCTTCCGGGACAGCCTATTCTACAATGAGCAGTTCTTC.

The V call is TRBV5-8, the J call TRBJ1-1, with unresolved D. CDR1 and CDR2 (germline): SGHTS, YDEGEE. V shed 3 bases and J shed 1 base, with 10 bases lying between them. There are 14 residues in the CDR3. The CDR3 DNA follows: TGTGCCAGCAGCTCCCCCCTCAGGAACACTGAAGCTTTCTTT. Encoded protein: CASSSPLRNTEAFF.

The CDR3: CASSLGLAGVDTQYF. The CDR3 DNA sequence: TGTGCCAGCAGCTTAGGACTAGCGGGAGTGGATACGCAGTATTTT. The chain is built from TRBV11-2 and TRBJ2-3; 12 bases are a match to TRBD2. CDR3 size: 15 residues. J lost 6 bases, V lost 1 base, and 2 bases had no gene match. Germline V gives CDR1 SGHAT, CDR2 FQNNGV.

The chain combines TRBV15 with TRBJ1-6; 10 positions match TRBD1. From germline, CDR1 is LNHNV and CDR2 YYDKDF (reference sequence). The CDR3 has 19 amino acids. V gave up 5 bases and J gave up 2 bases; unmatched junction bases: 12. CDR3 in amino acids: CATSGKERDRGPYNSPLHF. The CDR3 coding sequence is TGTGCCACCAGCGGAAAGGAGAGGGACAGGGGACCCTATAATTCACCCCTCCACTTT.

The CDR3: CASSLVGGNQPQHF. The CDR3 nucleotides are TGTGCCAGCAGCTTGGTCGGGGGCAATCAGCCCCAGCATTTT. The V call is TRBV5-6, the J call TRBJ1-5, with no clear D. CDR1 is SGHDT, CDR2 YYEEEE, per germline. V was trimmed by 0 bases and J by 2 bases, leaving 6 bases between them. This CDR3 spans 14 amino acids.

The chain has TRBV7-2 and TRBJ1-1; the D is unclear. V was shortened by 1 base and J by 7 bases, with 10 bases between the two germline ends. This CDR3 contains 13 residues. Germline CDR1 is SGHTA and CDR2 is FQGNSA. The CDR3 region has the DNA TGTGCCAGCAGCTTAGTAGAGGCTTTTGAAGCTTTCTTT. Translation: CASSLVEAFEAFF.

The chain links TRBV28 to TRBJ1-6; D remains unclear. The CDR3 runs 17 residues. CDR1 and CDR2 from the germline V gene are MDHEN and SYDVKM. The V end was cut by 4 bases, the J end by 0 bases, with 13 bases between. The CDR3 protein is CASSSSEGSSYNSPLHF. CDR3 DNA: TGTGCCAGCAGTTCATCAGAAGGGAGCTCCTATAATTCACCCCTCCACTTT.

The chain links TRBV6-5 to TRBJ2-2; no definite D call. Germline lookup yields CDR1 MNHEY and CDR2 SVGAGI. The V end was cut by 6 bases, the J end by 7 bases, with 9 bases between. This CDR3 comprises 12 residues. The CDR3 DNA follows: TGTGCCAGCAGCACCCCGCGCGGGGAGCTGTTTTTT. Amino acids: CASSTPRGELFF.

There are a few counts of this clone. V gene TRBV11-2 combines with J gene TRBJ1-6; D may be TRBD1 (5 bases). The CDR3 is made up of 16 amino acids. V dropped 2 bases and J dropped 2 bases, with 10 bases sitting between them. The germline V gene encodes CDR1 SGHAT and CDR2 FQNNGV. The CDR3 nucleotides are TGTGCCAGCAGCTTAATCGCAGGGACCTATAATTCACCCCTCCACTTT. Encoded protein: CASSLIAGTYNSPLHF.